The T cell receptor beta chain under discussion was sequenced for a study of OX40 agonist ivuxolimab in advanced cancers. Study-wide context: Six ivuxolimab dose levels, 0.01 to 10 mg/kg, were given intravenously every 2 weeks.

Trimming stripped 5 bases from V and 5 bases from J, with 6 bases between. The germline gives CDR1 MNHEY, CDR2 SVGAGI. The CDR3 has 12 residues. Method: immunoSEQ multiplex PCR; TCRdb's copy keeps in-frame clones and lacks some. The sample has about 55,000 clones, 70% to 80% seen once. Comment on this clone: Its antigen is unidentified.

General study findings and limits: The study found among the lowest clonal expansion in partial responders at 0.1-3.0 mg/kg.

This chain connects TRBV6-5 to TRBJ2-2; no clear D gene. Material: CD4+ or CD8+ T cells sorted from blood, obtained in a trial of the OX40 agonist ivuxolimab. The source is an adult with an advanced solid tumor such as melanoma, head and neck, liver or kidney cancer. The CDR3 is CASSPETGELFF. The CDR3 DNA is TGTGCCAGCAGTCCGGAAACCGGGGAGCTGTTTTTT.